This TCR beta chain originates from a study of post-analysis software for immune sequencing data. In the study overall: Disease trajectories encompassed relapsing-remitting, secondary progressive and progressive-relapsing multiple sclerosis.

Unique molecular identifiers tagged the TCR beta cDNA libraries. From roughly 1 to 10 million T cells, 450,000 to 550,000 cDNA molecules were obtained. Each CDR3 protein gets one entry after TCRdb re-called the PCR reads with MiXCR. The repertoire holds some 690,000 distinct CDR3 sequences, with about 32% as singletons. General study findings and limits: Normalized Chao1 diversity was significantly reduced in patients versus controls. Samples made in the same batch grouped tightly together by F measure.

As regards this clonotype: The antigen is unknown.

The clonotype comes from a girl between 5 and 17 years old with multiple sclerosis. Sequenced input: blood.

The CDR3 DNA is TGCAGCGTCCAACTTAGCTCCTACGAGCAGTACTTC. Translating it yields CSVQLSSYEQYF. The chain couples TRBV29-1 to TRBJ2-7; D not resolved. CDR3 length: 12 residues. Per the germline V gene, CDR1 is SQVTM and CDR2 is ANQGSEA. Between the trimmed V and J ends, which lost 6 bases and 0 bases, there was a span of 9 bases.